These 12 T cell receptor beta chains came from one sample sequenced in a study of T-cell memory formation after mild COVID-19. TCRdb called the 5' RACE reads again in MiXCR, with one record for every CDR3 protein. The sample shows under 250,000 distinct CDR3 sequences, 7.5% to 10% of them seen only once. The sample consisted of PBMCs or a T cell subset sorted from them (not recorded which). The receptor source for this set is a man between 18 and 35 years old who had mild COVID-19 (a few samples of this study predate the infection). Cell type and time point are not known.

This chain uses TRBV5-6 with TRBJ2-7; 8 bases agree with TRBD2. CDR3 length: 16 residues. Germline CDR1 is SGHDT and CDR2 is YYEEEE. Trimming cost V 3 bases and J 3 bases; bases outside gene matches: 11. In DNA, the CDR3 is TGTGCCAGCAGCTGGGCGTCCGGGACTAGACGCTACGAGCAGTACTTC. This translates into CASSWASGTRRYEQYF.

This clonotype was observed a handful of times. V gene TRBV4-1 combines with J gene TRBJ2-5, with 15 bases that match TRBD2. Germline V gene data show CDR1 as MGHRA and CDR2 as YSYEKL. The CDR3 is 18 residues long. Trimming took 4 bases from V and 4 from J; bases not matched to a gene: 10. Here the CDR3 reads CASSRLGLAGGQRETQYF. CDR3 coding DNA: TGCGCCAGCAGCCGACTAGGACTAGCGGGGGGGCAACGAGAGACCCAGTACTTC.

V usage is TRBV5-1 and J usage is TRBJ1-3; D uncertain. Trimming took 0 bases from V and 0 from J, leaving 10 bases between them. CDR1 and CDR2 (germline): SGHRS, YFSETQ. The CDR3 sequence is 16 residues long. CDR3 DNA sequence: TGCGCCAGCAGCTTGGGGCAGGCTTTCTCTGGAAACACCATATATTTT. Amino acid sequence: CASSLGQAFSGNTIYF.

This clonotype was counted many times. This rearrangement joins TRBV27 to TRBJ2-1; TRBD1 matches 8 bases. The CDR3 is made up of 11 amino acids. Germline CDR1 reads MNHEY; CDR2 reads SMNVEV (reference sequence). Trimming took 8 bases from V and 9 from J; bases not matched to a gene: 3. CDR3 region: CASGGQVEQFF. CDR3 DNA: TGTGCCAGCGGGGGACAGGTTGAGCAGTTCTTC.

The chain joins TRBV3-1 to TRBJ1-6; maybe TRBD1 (6 bases). The ends were cut back, 4 bases at V and 14 bases at J, with 24 bases in the middle. Germline loops: CDR1 LGHDT, CDR2 YNNKEL (reference sequence). The CDR3 is made up of 16 amino acids. In DNA form, the CDR3 reads TGTGCCAGCAGCCGGGGGCCTGAGACCACAGGGACGGCCCTCCACTTT. It yields the protein CASSRGPETTGTALHF.

This clonotype has just a few counts. This sequence joins TRBV3-1 and TRBJ2-1; the D gene is possibly TRBD2 (5 bases). The V end lost 6 bases, the J end lost 0 bases, and 12 bases lay between the germline ends. From germline, CDR1 is LGHDT and CDR2 YNNKEL (reference sequence). The CDR3 sequence is 15 residues long. The CDR3 sequence: CASRPTGSSYNEQFF. CDR3 nucleotide sequence: TGTGCCAGCAGACCGACGGGGAGCTCCTACAATGAGCAGTTCTTC.

This clonotype came up a few times. The rearrangement uses TRBV7-2 and TRBJ1-2; 8 bases line up with TRBD1. There are 16 residues in the CDR3. Unmatched junction bases numbered 13, after V lost 2 bases and J lost 8 bases. CDR1 SGHTA and CDR2 FQGNSA come from the germline V gene. CDR3 protein: CASSLFLGQGRVGYTF. DNA of the CDR3: TGTGCCAGCAGCTTATTCCTCGGACAGGGCAGAGTCGGCTACACCTTC. The full variable domain, its missing parts supplied by reference TRBV7-2 and TRBJ1-2, is GAGVSQSPSNKVTEKGKDVELRCDPISGHTALYWYRQSLGQGLEFLIYFQGNSAPDKSGLPSDRFSAERTGGSVSTLTIQRTQQEDSAVYLCASSLFLGQGRVGYTFGSGTRLTVV.

The genes are TRBV6-5 and TRBJ1-2; D is possibly TRBD1 (5 bases). Germline V gene sequence: CDR1 MNHEY, CDR2 SVGAGI. V was pared by 1 base and J by 7 bases, with 19 bases between. The CDR3 is made up of 16 amino acids. The DNA for the CDR3 is TGTGCCAGCAGTTACTATATTCCAGGGCCGTTTAGTGGCTACACCTTC. Protein sequence: CASSYYIPGPFSGYTF.

The rearrangement links TRBV4-1 to TRBJ1-5; D may be TRBD1 (5 bases). V was trimmed by 4 bases and J by 7 bases, leaving 14 bases between them. The length of the CDR3 is 14 residues. Germline V lookup: CDR1 MGHRA, CDR2 YSYEKL. The CDR3 here is CASSPVSSGQPQHF. The CDR3, as DNA: TGCGCCAGCAGCCCGGTCTCCTCAGGGCAGCCCCAGCATTTT.

This clonotype was seen repeatedly, ten times or more. CDR3 loop: CASSFQYSNPNTEAFF. CDR3 in DNA: TGTGCCAGCAGTTTTCAGTACTCCAACCCGAACACTGAAGCTTTCTTT. The J gene is TRBJ1-1, the V gene TRBV28; D gene ambiguous. The CDR3 runs 16 residues. Germline values: CDR1 MDHEN, CDR2 SYDVKM. V dropped 3 bases and J dropped 1 base, with 15 bases sitting between them.

This clonotype was detected ten times or more. The V gene is TRBV12-3 or TRBV12-4, the J gene TRBJ1-5; possibly TRBD1 for D (6 bases). Between the trimmed V and J ends, which lost 3 bases and 7 bases, there was a span of 10 bases. This CDR3 is 13 amino acids long. In nucleotides, the CDR3 is TGTGCCAGCAGTTTGGGGGGCGACCAGCCCCAGCATTTT. It is translated as CASSLGGDQPQHF.

The rearrangement joins TRBV12-3 or TRBV12-4 to TRBJ2-5; D gene ambiguous. The CDR3 length is 12 residues. Deletions cut 6 bases from V and 5 bases from J, with 10 bases between. CDR3 region: CASSSRAETQYF. The DNA for the CDR3 is TGTGCCAGCAGCTCTAGAGCCGAGACCCAGTACTTC.